Listed below are T cell receptor beta chains from one sample, sequenced in a study of T-cell reconstitution after alpha-beta-depleted transplantation in children. A single record per CDR3 protein comes from TCRdb applying MiXCR to the PCR reads. The table records 300,000 to 400,000 distinct CDR3 sequences, roughly 17% of them present only once. Specimen: PBMCs, mostly from graft donor cells, collected 360 days after TCRalphabeta/CD19-depleted stem cell transplant. Source of these receptors: a male patient under 10 years old who had a stem cell transplant for acute lymphoblastic leukemia, so the T cells may come from the graft donor. Both conserved end residues are part of each CDR3. D genes are given only for firm matches. For some rows the clone size is stated as once, few or many, or as a class when expanded; others skip it.

clone size	D gene	V gene	J gene	CDR3 DNA	CDR3 protein
NA	TRBD1	TRBV28	TRBJ2-7	TGTGCCAGCAGTTTACCGGGACAGCAATTGCTCCTAAGGCAGTACTTC	CASSLPGQQLLLRQYF
few	TRBD2	TRBV10-3	TRBJ2-1	TGTGCCATCAGTGAGCCGAAAGCCAAGACTAGCGGGAGTATATCCTACAATGAGCAGTTCTTC	CAISEPKAKTSGSISYNEQFF
NA	NA	TRBV18	TRBJ2-7	TGTGCCAGCTCACCACAGGGTCTCGAGCAGTACTTC	CASSPQGLEQYF
NA	NA	TRBV12-3/TRBV12-4	TRBJ2-6	TGTGCCAGCGGCCGGCTCTCTGGGGCCAACGTCCTGACTTTC	CASGRLSGANVLTF
many	NA	TRBV28	TRBJ2-7	TGTGCCAGCAGTTTGTGGGCTTCACACGAGCAGTACTTC	CASSLWASHEQYF
NA	NA	TRBV2	TRBJ1-1	TGTGCCAGCAGTGAGGGCGGAGAGAACACTGAAGCTTTCTTT	CASSEGGENTEAFF
many	TRBD2	TRBV4-2	TRBJ2-1	TGTGCCAGCAGCCAACCAGCGGGAGGGACCTACAATGAGCAGTTCTTC	CASSQPAGGTYNEQFF
many	TRBD1	TRBV7-2	TRBJ2-2	TGTGCCAGCAGCTTGACAGGGCAAAACACCGGGGAGCTGTTTTTT	CASSLTGQNTGELFF
once	NA	TRBV5-1	TRBJ2-2	TGCGCCAGCAGCACCGGACGGACAGTGAACACCGGGGAGCTGTTTTTT	CASSTGRTVNTGELFF
NA	TRBD2	TRBV3-1	TRBJ2-2	TGTGCCAGCAGACAGGGACTAGCGGGAGCCCGCACCGGGGAGCTGTTTTTT	CASRQGLAGARTGELFF
NA	NA	TRBV12-3/TRBV12-4	TRBJ2-1	TGTGCCAGCAGTTTATCCCAAACGAATGAGCAGTTCTTC	CASSLSQTNEQFF
many	NA	TRBV2	TRBJ2-2	TGTGCCAGCAGTGAATGGGCCAGCGGCGGGGAGCTGTTTTTT	CASSEWASGGELFF
NA	TRBD1	TRBV7-2	TRBJ2-1	TGTGCCAGCAGCTTAGTGGGACAGGGAGGTAATGAGCAGTTCTTC	CASSLVGQGGNEQFF